A selection of T cell receptor beta chains follows, all from one sample in a study of cytomegalovirus exposure and HLA in healthy donors. TCRdb's table, derived via immunoSEQ multiplex PCR, lists solely in-frame clones and lacks some. The sample consists of roughly 65,000 clones, 85% to 95% of them appearing once. Sequenced material: PBMCs. Every receptor here comes from a man aged 18 to 35 in good health and CMV-seropositive. Both conserved end residues are part of each CDR3. A D gene is named only where the DNA matches it firmly.

15 | TRBD2 | TRBJ2-1 | TRBV2 | CASSLSGRVRNEQFF
16 | TRBD1 | TRBJ1-3 | TRBV7-9 | CASSLVQGAGRNTIYF
15 | - | TRBJ2-7 | TRBV19 | CASSIEVTRLKEQYF
13 | - | TRBJ1-2 | TRBV5-6 | CASSGPPDDGYTF
15 | TRBD2 | TRBJ2-7 | TRBV7-9 | CASSPRAGAGYEQYF
17 | - | TRBJ2-7 | TRBV5-4 | CASSFGTGRSSSYEQYF
11 | - | TRBJ2-4 | TRBV20-1 | CSARSGNIQYF
15 | TRBD2 | TRBJ2-7 | TRBV18 | CASSPKGPGGVEQYF
12 | TRBD1 | TRBJ1-1 | TRBV2 | CASSDTTGKAFF
14 | TRBD1 | TRBJ1-5 | TRBV6-5 | CASSSGQINQPQHF
15 | TRBD2 | TRBJ2-7 | TRBV5-1 | CASSLRLAAPYEQYF
21 | TRBD2 | TRBJ2-5 | TRBV28 | CATREIYNLRLAGEDRETQYF
13 | TRBD2 | TRBJ2-1 | TRBV28 | CAITTSAYNEQFF
12 | TRBD1 | TRBJ2-7 | TRBV5-1 | CASSWTGNEQYF
15 | - | TRBJ1-1 | TRBV5-5 | CASSLEMYMNTEAFF
16 | TRBD1 | TRBJ2-2 | TRBV18 | CASSPQQGRRTGELFF
15 | TRBD1 | TRBJ1-2 | TRBV4-1 | CASSQDPADRGGYTF
13 | - | TRBJ2-7 | TRBV6-1 | CASSPLSSYEQYF
12 | - | TRBJ2-1 | TRBV7-8 | CASRLGVGEQFF
14 | - | TRBJ2-5 | TRBV28 | CASRVLGRVETQYF
18 | TRBD1 | TRBJ1-4 | TRBV28 | CASSPLGTGLSTNEKLFF
16 | - | TRBJ2-6 | TRBV28 | CASSRPKSSGANVLTF
13 | - | TRBJ2-3 | TRBV29-1 | CSVEVRNTDTQYF
16 | - | TRBJ2-3 | TRBV21-1 | CASSKSSREGADTQYF
18 | TRBD1 | TRBJ1-2 | TRBV2 | CASRPRGTGGAPTYGYTF
13 | - | TRBJ2-3 | TRBV6-4 | CASSGGSTDTQYF
13 | - | TRBJ1-5 | TRBV29-1 | CSVRGGGNQPQHF